These T cell receptor beta chains were read from a single sample in a study of response to subunit inactivated influenza vaccine. TCRdb called the RT-PCR reads again in MiXCR, with one record for every CDR3 protein. The table records under 950,000 distinct CDR3 sequences, 21% of them present only once. This specimen consisted of PBMCs from blood, obtained 5 days after vaccination. Receptor source: a man aged 50-60 years who received an inactivated influenza vaccine. The CDR3 runs from the conserved cysteine through the conserved F or W. D genes are given only for firm matches. Size is omitted from some rows. Given values are once, few, many or a class for expanded clones.

d_gene	j_gene	v_gene	abundance	CDR3aa	CDR3nt
TRBD1	TRBJ1-2	TRBV4-2	.	CASSQARQGGYGYTF	TGTGCCAGCAGCCAAGCAAGACAGGGGGGCTATGGCTACACCTTC
TRBD2	TRBJ2-1	TRBV7-2	.	CASTSSAGTYNEQFF	TGTGCCAGCACCTCTTCAGCGGGGACCTACAATGAGCAGTTCTTC
TRBD2	TRBJ2-7	TRBV28	few	CASSGGGLADEQYF	TGTGCCAGCAGTGGGGGGGGACTAGCCGACGAGCAGTACTTC
.	TRBJ1-1	TRBV12-3/TRBV12-4	many	CASSLGTRREAFF	TGTGCCAGCAGTTTAGGGACACGGCGGGAAGCTTTCTTT
.	TRBJ2-2	TRBV5-5	.	CASSFRDFYTGELFF	TGTGCCAGCAGCTTCCGGGACTTCTACACCGGGGAGCTGTTTTTT
.	TRBJ2-7	TRBV15	.	CATSRDQGYEQYF	TGTGCCACCAGCAGGGACCAGGGCTACGAGCAGTACTTC
TRBD2	TRBJ2-2	TRBV12-5	.	CASGLNEGLASAGELFF	TGTGCTAGTGGTTTGAATGAGGGACTAGCGAGCGCCGGGGAGCTGTTTTTT
TRBD1	TRBJ1-6	TRBV15	few	CATSRDYAGGDSPLHF	TGTGCCACCAGCAGAGATTATGCAGGGGGAGATTCACCCCTCCACTTT
.	TRBJ1-3	TRBV6-2/TRBV6-3	.	CASNGRLLSGNTIYF	TGTGCGAGCAACGGGAGACTCCTCTCTGGAAACACCATATATTTT
TRBD2	TRBJ2-7	TRBV20-1	.	CSADGASGASSYEQYF	TGCAGTGCTGACGGCGCTAGCGGGGCCTCCTCCTACGAGCAGTACTTC
TRBD1	TRBJ2-1	TRBV11-2	few	CASSLGGQGVYNEQFF	TGTGCCAGCAGCTTAGGGGGACAGGGGGTTTACAATGAGCAGTTCTTC
.	TRBJ2-2	TRBV28	.	CASTKRVNTGELFF	TGTGCCAGCACCAAGAGGGTGAACACCGGGGAGCTGTTTTTT
.	TRBJ2-1	TRBV7-8	few	CASSSRGRAYNEQFF	TGTGCCAGCAGCTCACGAGGGCGGGCATACAATGAGCAGTTCTTC
TRBD2	TRBJ2-7	TRBV10-2	few	CASSVVPGLASYEQYF	TGCGCCAGCAGTGTTGTCCCAGGACTAGCCAGTTACGAGCAGTACTTC
TRBD2	TRBJ2-1	TRBV11-2	few	CASSSGSLAGYKGGYNEQFF	TGTGCCAGCAGCTCGGGTAGTCTAGCGGGATACAAAGGGGGTTACAATGAGCAGTTCTTC
TRBD2	TRBJ2-1	TRBV30	.	CAWKGLAGNDEQFF	TGTGCCTGGAAGGGACTAGCGGGTAATGATGAGCAGTTCTTC
.	TRBJ2-7	TRBV20-1	.	CSAPFSPYEQYF	TGCAGTGCCCCGTTCAGTCCCTACGAGCAGTACTTC